What follows are 27 T cell receptor beta chains derived from one specimen sequenced in a study of radiotherapy plus CTLA-4 blockade in lung cancer. Profiled with immunoSEQ multiplex PCR; TCRdb holds only in-frame clones, not every one. The sample yields about 35,000 clones, more than 70% seen once. The specimen was peripheral blood, collected from a patient treated with radiotherapy plus ipilimumab. These receptors were taken from a human donor with non-small cell lung cancer who had stable disease on radiotherapy plus ipilimumab.

In DNA form, the CDR3 reads TGTGCCAGCAGTTCCTCGACTAGCGGTTCCAATGAGCAGTTCTTC. Encoded protein: CASSSSTSGSNEQFF. The V and J genes are TRBV27 and TRBJ2-1, with 9 bases fitting TRBD2. The V gene end was trimmed by 4 bases and the J gene end by 6 bases; junction bases not matched to a gene: 7. The V gene's germline CDR1 is MNHEY and CDR2 SMNVEV (reference sequence). CDR3 length equals 15 residues.

The V and J genes are TRBV5-4 and TRBJ2-1, with TRBD2 matching over 7 bases. This CDR3 has 15 residues. Germline CDR1 is SGHNT and CDR2 is YYREEE (reference sequence). V shed 4 bases, J shed 8 bases, and the junction held 12 bases outside the gene matches. The CDR3 DNA sequence: TGTGCCAGCAGCCCCGAGGGACTACACGGCGATGAGCAGTTCTTC. Amino acids: CASSPEGLHGDEQFF.

The chain has TRBV15 and TRBJ1-4, with 10 bases identical to TRBD1. The CDR3 runs 14 residues. V shed 5 bases and J 6 bases; nucleotides not matched to a gene: 3. CDR1 and CDR2 (germline): LNHNV, YYDKDF (reference sequence). Here the CDR3 reads CATSAGTGDEKLFF. The CDR3 coding sequence is TGTGCCACCAGCGCGGGGACAGGGGATGAAAAACTGTTTTTT.

The chain joins TRBV7-9 to TRBJ2-4; 7 bases map to TRBD1. The trim removed 3 bases at V and 5 bases at J, leaving 4 bases unmatched. Germline-derived CDR1 and CDR2 are SEHNR and FQNEAQ (reference sequence). The CDR3 is made up of 14 amino acids. CDR3 protein: CASSFSGTENIQYF. In DNA, the CDR3 is TGTGCCAGCAGCTTTTCCGGGACAGAAAACATTCAGTACTTC.

The chain combines TRBV7-8 with TRBJ2-6; 8 bases agree with TRBD1. Germline CDR1 and CDR2: SGHVS and FQNEAQ. This CDR3 is built from 16 residues. With 6 bases clipped from V and 1 base from J, the junction kept 5 bases outside the gene matches. This CDR3 reads CASSRRTGSGANVLTF. The CDR3 nucleotides are TGTGCCAGCAGTCGTAGGACAGGGTCTGGGGCCAACGTCCTGACTTTC.

This clone was seen more than once but under ten times. The chain couples TRBV7-2 to TRBJ2-7, with 14 positions matching TRBD2. In germline, CDR1 is SGHTA, CDR2 FQGNSA. This CDR3 is 16 amino acids long. V lost 0 bases, J lost 2 bases, and 0 bases stayed unmatched. The CDR3 loop reads CASSLATSGRAYEQYF. CDR3 in DNA: TGTGCCAGCAGCTTAGCGACTAGCGGGAGGGCCTACGAGCAGTACTTC.

V gene TRBV6-6 combines with J gene TRBJ2-1; the match to TRBD2 covers 8 bases. The V and J ends lost 0 bases and 6 bases, in that order; junction bases with no gene match: 7. CDR1 is MNHNY, CDR2 SVGAGI, per germline (reference sequence). This CDR3 has 16 residues. The CDR3 protein is CASSYSSGSIANEQFF. CDR3 nucleotide sequence: TGTGCCAGCAGTTACTCCAGCGGGAGTATTGCCAATGAGCAGTTCTTC.

A single count supports this clone. This sequence joins TRBV5-4 and TRBJ2-1; 14 bases are shared with TRBD2. Germline CDR1 reads SGHNT; CDR2 reads YYREEE (reference sequence). The CDR3 contains 16 residues. The ends lost 4 bases at V and 7 bases at J; junction bases unmatched: 7. As DNA, the CDR3 is TGTGCCAGCAGCCGGGGACTAGCGGGAGTACGGAATGAGCAGTTCTTC. It codes for CASSRGLAGVRNEQFF.

There are a few counts of this clone. The gene calls are TRBV10-3 and TRBJ2-7; 9 bases agree with TRBD1. V trimming: 5 bases; J trimming: 5 bases; junction bases outside the gene matches: 7. The CDR3 is 14 amino acids. Germline V CDR1 and CDR2: ENHRY, SYGVKD. The CDR3 DNA reads TGTGCCATCAGTCAAGGGACAGGGCGGAACGAGCAGTACTTC. Amino acid sequence: CAISQGTGRNEQYF.

V is TRBV7-2 and J is TRBJ2-1; possibly TRBD1 for D (5 bases). Trimming cost V 1 base and J 6 bases, with 10 bases left between them. CDR1 is SGHTA, CDR2 FQGNSA, per germline. The CDR3 is 14 amino acids. CDR3 sequence (DNA): TGTGCCAGCAGCTTAGTGTTGGGGCCCAATGAGCAGTTCTTC. This sequence encodes CASSLVLGPNEQFF.

This rearrangement joins TRBV7-8 to TRBJ2-1; TRBD2 aligns across 11 bases. With V trimmed by 2 bases and J by 7 bases, 7 bases remained unmatched. The CDR3 loop spans 16 amino acids. From germline, CDR1 is SGHVS and CDR2 FQNEAQ. The DNA of the CDR3 is TGTGCCAGCAGCTTATACAGACTAGCGGGACAGAATGAGCAGTTCTTC. The encoded protein is CASSLYRLAGQNEQFF.

This chain links TRBV4-3 with TRBJ2-6; a weak D match, TRBD2 (6 bases). The CDR3 consists of 20 residues. V lost 1 base and J lost 1, with 20 bases in between. Germline V lookup: CDR1 LGHNA, CDR2 YSLEER. Here the CDR3 DNA reads TGCGCCAGCAGCCAAGTTTCCCGAGGAGGGGTGGCTTCTGGGGCCAACGTCCTGACTTTC. Its translation: CASSQVSRGGVASGANVLTF.

The J gene is TRBJ2-2, the V gene TRBV7-3, with 9 bases lining up with TRBD2. Germline V gene lookup returns CDR1 SGHTA and CDR2 FQGTGA. The CDR3 covers 16 residues. The trim removed 3 bases at V and 3 bases at J, leaving 5 bases unmatched. The CDR3 bases are TGTGCCAGCAGCTTCCGGGCGGGAGGGGACACCGGGGAGCTGTTTTTT. Translated, it gives CASSFRAGGDTGELFF. Full variable domain (remainder filled in from reference TRBV7-3 and TRBJ2-2): GAGVSQTPSNKVTEKGKYVELRCDPISGHTALYWYRQSLGQGPEFLIYFQGTGAADDSGLPNDRFFAVRPEGSVSTLKIQRTERGDSAVYLCASSFRAGGDTGELFFGEGSRLTVL.

This chain joins TRBV19 and TRBJ1-1, with D hard to call. With 1 base removed from V and 1 base from J, the gap between germline ends came to 10 bases. The CDR3 is made up of 15 amino acids. Germline V lookup: CDR1 LNHDA, CDR2 SQIVND (reference sequence). CDR3 coding DNA: TGTGCCAGTAGTATAGGTTCCGTCGGGAACACTGAAGCTTTCTTT. Protein: CASSIGSVGNTEAFF.

This chain connects TRBV5-1 to TRBJ2-3; D gene unclear. The ends were cut back, 0 bases at V and 2 bases at J, with 10 bases in the middle. The germline V gene has CDR1 SGHRS and CDR2 YFSETQ. The CDR3 covers 15 residues. The CDR3 DNA reads TGCGCCAGCAGCTTGGATGTCAGGTCCACAGATACGCAGTATTTT. It yields the protein CASSLDVRSTDTQYF.

This clone was recorded once. The rearrangement links TRBV7-2 to TRBJ1-6; D might be TRBD1 (6 bases). CDR3 length: 14 residues. V was pared by 4 bases and J by 4 bases, with 8 bases between. Per germline, CDR1 SGHTA and CDR2 FQGNSA. The CDR3 loop is CASSSDSYNSPLHF. The CDR3 DNA reads as TGTGCCAGCAGCTCGGACAGTTATAATTCACCCCTCCACTTT.

The CDR3 coding sequence is TGTGCCAGCAGCTTAGGGGGAGGGTTATGGGAGACCCAGTACTTC. Translation: CASSLGGGLWETQYF. The V and J genes are TRBV7-2 and TRBJ2-5, with 7 bases fitting TRBD2. The germline gives CDR1 SGHTA, CDR2 FQGNSA. With V trimmed by 1 base and J by 5 bases, 7 bases remained unmatched. The CDR3 consists of 15 residues.

The chain carries TRBV27 and TRBJ2-7; D is possibly TRBD1 (5 bases). The CDR3 runs to 15 residues. Deletions cut 6 bases from V and 8 bases from J, with 23 bases between. The germline CDR1 and CDR2 sequences are MNHEY and SMNVEV (reference sequence). The DNA for the CDR3 is TGTGCCAGCAGCCCTAACTTTCTAGGGGCCCTTCAGCAGTACTTC. Amino acid sequence: CASSPNFLGALQQYF.

In this sample, this clone turned up once. The chain employs TRBV7-3 and TRBJ1-2; 7 nucleotides agree with TRBD1. Germline V gives CDR1 SGHTA, CDR2 FQGTGA. CDR3 length equals 14 residues. Germline trimming cut 2 bases from V and 9 bases from J; bases unmatched to any gene: 9. The CDR3 loop reads CASSLDRDSRRYTF. As DNA, the CDR3 is TGTGCCAGCAGCTTAGACAGGGACTCGCGTCGCTACACCTTC. Together with reference TRBV7-3 and TRBJ1-2, the CDR3 gives the full variable domain: GAGVSQTPSNKVTEKGKYVELRCDPISGHTALYWYRQSLGQGPEFLIYFQGTGAADDSGLPNDRFFAVRPEGSVSTLKIQRTERGDSAVYLCASSLDRDSRRYTFGSGTRLTVV.

V is TRBV27 and J is TRBJ2-7; a weak D match, TRBD2 (5 bases). Per the germline V gene, CDR1 is MNHEY and CDR2 is SMNVEV (reference sequence). The germline V and J ends were trimmed by 1 base and 4 bases, with 11 bases remaining between them. This CDR3 has 14 amino acids. The CDR3 here is CASSLYRGPYEQYF. CDR3 coding DNA: TGTGCCAGCAGTTTATACCGCGGGCCTTACGAGCAGTACTTC.

V usage is TRBV4-3 and J usage is TRBJ2-7, with D possibly matching TRBD2 (6 bases). Trimming removed 0 bases at V and 0 bases at J, with 15 bases between. This CDR3 contains 17 residues. Looked up from germline, CDR1 is LGHNA and CDR2 is YSLEER. CDR3 residues: CASSQDRPRGISYEQYF. DNA of the CDR3: TGCGCCAGCAGCCAAGACCGGCCGCGCGGGATCTCCTACGAGCAGTACTTC.

The chain has TRBV28 and TRBJ1-2; D may be TRBD1 (5 bases). Germline V gene data show CDR1 as MDHEN and CDR2 as SYDVKM. Trimming shortened V by 3 bases and J by 5 bases, and 16 bases separated the two germline ends. The CDR3 spans 15 residues. CDR3 in amino acids: CASSFTGALGYGYTF. CDR3 bases: TGTGCCAGCAGTTTCACAGGCGCTCTGGGGTATGGCTACACCTTC.

CDR3 loop: CASSYSADRDRLTYEQYF. The CDR3 DNA is TGTGCCAGCAGTTACTCGGCGGATAGGGACAGGTTAACCTACGAGCAGTACTTC. This chain joins TRBV6-8 and TRBJ2-7; 8 nucleotides agree with TRBD1. Trimming cost V 0 bases and J 2 bases; bases outside gene matches: 12. The CDR3 has 18 amino acids. Germline V gene data show CDR1 as MNHGY and CDR2 as SAAAGT.

The chain uses TRBV9 and TRBJ2-1, with 7 positions matching TRBD2. CDR1 is SGDLS and CDR2 is YYNGEE in the germline V gene. CDR3 size: 15 residues. V gave up 1 base and J gave up 4 bases; unmatched junction bases: 5. The CDR3 is CASSVTSDIYNEQFF. The CDR3 DNA reads TGTGCCAGCAGCGTAACTAGCGACATATACAATGAGCAGTTCTTC.

The chain employs TRBV29-1 and TRBJ1-1, with D perhaps matching TRBD1 (5 bases). Germline V gene lookup returns CDR1 SQVTM and CDR2 ANQGSEA. The V and J ends lost 4 bases and 1 base respectively, with 10 bases between them. The CDR3 totals 13 residues. CDR3 amino acids: CSVVGHSNTEAFF. The DNA of the CDR3 is TGCAGCGTTGTAGGACATTCGAACACTGAAGCTTTCTTT.

The chain couples TRBV19 to TRBJ1-1; a weak D match, TRBD1 (6 bases). This CDR3 is 12 amino acids long. With 6 bases removed from V and 11 bases from J, the gap between germline ends came to 16 bases. From germline, CDR1 is LNHDA and CDR2 SQIVND (reference sequence). CDR3: CASSQNRVDAFF. As DNA, the CDR3 is TGTGCCAGTAGCCAGAACAGGGTCGACGCTTTCTTT. Together with reference TRBV19 and TRBJ1-1, the CDR3 gives the full variable domain: DGGITQSPKYLFRKEGQNVTLSCEQNLNHDAMYWYRQDPGQGLRLIYYSQIVNDFQKGDIAEGYSVSREKKESFPLTVTSAQKNPTAFYLCASSQNRVDAFFGQGTRLTVV.

V gene TRBV7-2 combines with J gene TRBJ2-1; 8 bases are shared with TRBD2. This CDR3 contains 14 residues. The junction had 5 bases not matched to a gene; V was cut back by 4 bases and J by 6 bases. From germline, CDR1 is SGHTA and CDR2 FQGNSA. CDR3 DNA: TGTGCCAGCAGCTCGTTTACTAGCGGCAATGAGCAGTTCTTC. This translates into CASSSFTSGNEQFF.